The clone carrying this TCR beta chain was seen many times. The source of the sample is a study of preoperative IRX-2 immunotherapy in early breast cancer. Treatment denoted: preoperative locoregional IRX-2 cytokine immunotherapy. Samples came from a phase Ib trial of preoperative locoregional IRX-2 cytokine immunotherapy. This CDR3 is 14 amino acids long. V was trimmed by 1 base and J by 4 bases, leaving 8 bases between them. Germline assignment: CDR1 SGHNT and CDR2 YENEEA. The repertoire was sequenced with immunoSEQ multiplex PCR; TCRdb's copy has only in-frame clones and lacks some. There are around 95,000 clones in the sample; 86% occur only once, and roughly 2% lies in the top ten.

The material was tumor tissue, obtained after IRX-2 immunotherapy. The receptor was isolated from a human donor with breast cancer. The chain joins TRBV11-3 to TRBJ1-5, with a tentative D call TRBD1 (5 bases). The CDR3 nucleotides are TGTGCCAGCAGCTTAGTAGGGGTGAATCAGCCCCAGCATTTT. Amino acids: CASSLVGVNQPQHF.